The next 32 T cell receptor beta chains were all read from a single sample in a study of T cells in women clearing cervical HPV infection. The method was immunoSEQ multiplex PCR; TCRdb's version includes in-frame clones alone and lacks a portion of them. This sample's table has roughly 15,000 clones. Sequences were obtained from blood buffy coat. Receptors originate from a woman aged 18 to 75 with a cervical HPV16 infection that either progressed to CIN3+ or cleared (not recorded which).

Remarks on this clone: The sequence runs out 3 residues before the end of the CDR3; the remainder is reconstructed from the germline J gene. The J gene is TRBJ2-2, the V gene TRBV23-1; D remains unclear. TRBV23-1 is an open reading frame, and its role is uncertain. V was trimmed by 8 bases and J by 1 base, leaving 8 bases between them. The CDR3 is made up of 13 amino acids. The CDR3 DNA, read in part, is TGCGCCAGCTCGACTGAGAACACCGGGGAG. Translating gives CASSTENTGE. The whole CDR3 region reads CASSTENTGELFF.

Details on this clone: The CDR3 end lies 3 residues beyond the end of the read and is filled in from the germline J gene. The chain combines TRBV10-3 with TRBJ2-1; the match to TRBD1 covers 7 bases. The junction had 3 bases not matched to a gene; V was cut back by 0 bases and J by 4 bases. Germline V gene lookup returns CDR1 ENHRY and CDR2 SYGVKD. The CDR3 covers 15 residues. CDR3 DNA (partial): TGTGCCATCAGTGAGTCGAGGGGACAGTACAATGAG. It specifies CAISESRGQYNE. The whole CDR3 sequence is CAISESRGQYNEQFF.

A word on this clone: The read gets to within 3 residues of the CDR3 end, and the germline J gene fills in the rest. The chain employs TRBV18 and TRBJ2-5; the match to TRBD1 covers 8 bases. CDR3 length equals 14 residues. The germline V gene encodes CDR1 KGHSH and CDR2 LQKENI. Trimming took 4 bases from V and 5 from J; bases not matched to a gene: 6. The sequenced CDR3 bases are TGTGCCAGCTCACGGGACAGGCTGGGCGAGACC. It yields the protein CASSRDRLGET. From start to end, the CDR3 is CASSRDRLGETQYF.

Concerning this clone: Sequencing ends 3 residues short of the CDR3 end; the germline J gene provides the rest. The chain recombines TRBV5-6 with TRBJ2-3; D gene unclear. Germline V CDR1 and CDR2: SGHDT, YYEEEE. The CDR3 contains 14 residues. This chain's CDR3 is CASSNQRWNQPQYF. Partial CDR3 DNA: TGTGCCAGCAGCAACCAGCGTTGGAATCAGCCG.

Turning to this clone: The read stops 3 residues short of the end of the CDR3; the missing end is completed from the germline J gene. The chain uses TRBV20-1 and TRBJ1-4, with D unclear. The CDR3 spans 12 residues. The germline V gene encodes CDR1 DFQATT and CDR2 SNEGSKA (reference sequence). Partial CDR3 DNA: TGCAGTGCTAGTAAGGCGGGAACACCA. It codes for CSASKAGTP. In full, the CDR3 reads CSASKAGTPLFF.

A note on this clone: The CDR3 end is not reached by the read, which stops 3 residues before it; the germline J gene fills it in. The V call is TRBV14, the J call TRBJ1-1, with TRBD1 matching over 8 bases. Trimming cost V 4 bases and J 5 bases; bases outside gene matches: 6. Germline-derived CDR1 and CDR2 are SGHDN and FVKESK. The CDR3 spans 14 residues. CDR3: CASSPLGTGTEAFF. The part of the CDR3 DNA that was read is TGTGCCAGCAGCCCCCTCGGGACAGGAACTGAA.

For this clone: Read sequence stops 3 residues before the CDR3 end, and the germline J gene provides the missing end. The chain couples TRBV24-1 to TRBJ2-1, with D tentatively TRBD2 (5 bases). Germline loops: CDR1 KGHDR, CDR2 SFDVKD. V was clipped by 1 base and J by 0 bases, with 6 bases between them. There are 15 residues in the CDR3. The sequenced part of the CDR3 DNA is TGTGCCACCAGTGATTTCCGGGGCTCCTACAATGAG. This translates into CATSDFRGSYNE. The entire CDR3 is CATSDFRGSYNEQFF.

In regard to this clone: The CDR3 is cut off 3 residues early in the read; its end comes from the germline J gene. V gene TRBV30 combines with J gene TRBJ1-4, with D perhaps TRBD1 (5 bases). This CDR3 is built from 13 residues. CDR1 and CDR2 from the germline V gene are GTSNPN and SVGIG (reference sequence). Partial CDR3 DNA: TGTGCCTGCCGGACCGGGGGTAATTCACCA. Residues: CACRTGGNSP. Given in full, the CDR3 is CACRTGGNSPLFF.

A remark on this clone: With the read ending 3 residues before the CDR3 end, the germline J gene is used to fill in that end. The chain carries TRBV6-2 or TRBV6-3 and TRBJ1-5, with a weak D call TRBD1 (5 bases). CDR1 is MNHEY, CDR2 SVGEGT, per germline. The CDR3 consists of 15 residues. The V gene lost 0 bases and the J gene lost 6 bases, with 12 bases spanning the gap. Incomplete CDR3 DNA: TGTGCCAGCAGTTACTCCTTGGGGGGGTTTCAGCCC. Its protein is CASSYSLGGFQP. The full CDR3 is CASSYSLGGFQPQHF.

Comments on this clone: The DNA ends 3 residues before the CDR3 does, and the rest of the CDR3 is filled in from the germline J gene. This chain joins TRBV19 and TRBJ1-4; maybe TRBD1 (6 bases). The CDR3 is 15 residues long. The V gene's germline CDR1 is LNHDA and CDR2 SQIVND (reference sequence). Trimming removed 6 bases from V and 6 bases from J, with 17 bases in between. The part of the CDR3 DNA that was read is TGTGCCAGTAGAACCTGCAGGGGATGGTATGAAAAA. Its translation is CASRTCRGWYEK. The whole CDR3 protein is CASRTCRGWYEKLFF.

Comment on this clone: The CDR3 end is not reached by the read, which stops 3 residues before it; the germline J gene fills it in. The rearrangement joins TRBV5-1 to TRBJ1-2; 9 positions agree with TRBD1. This CDR3 has 17 amino acids. Trimming removed 4 bases from V and 3 bases from J; junction bases left unmatched: 13. Germline-derived CDR1 and CDR2 are SGHRS and YFSETQ. CDR3 in amino acids: CASSLNRGRLLDYGYTF. The sequenced CDR3 bases are TGCGCCAGCAGCCTTAACAGGGGGCGCCTCCTAGACTATGGC. The entire variable domain, with the rest obtained from reference TRBV5-1 and TRBJ1-2, is as follows: KAGVTQTPRYLIKTRGQQVTLSCSPISGHRSVSWYQQTPGQGLQFLFEYFSETQRNKGNFPGRFSGRQFSNSRSEMNVSTLELGDSALYLCASSLNRGRLLDYGYTFGSGTRLTVV.

For this clone: The CDR3 end falls 3 residues outside the read, so it is completed with the germline J gene. This chain links TRBV2 with TRBJ2-2; a possible D gene is TRBD2 (6 bases). Per the germline V gene, CDR1 is SNHLY and CDR2 is FYNNEI. The CDR3 is made up of 14 amino acids. Incomplete CDR3 DNA: TGTGCCAGCAAACTAGCCGTCAACAATGAAAAG. Translating gives CASKLAVNNEK. The entire CDR3 reads CASKLAVNNEKLFF.

A note on this clone: Read coverage stops 3 residues before the CDR3 terminus; the germline J gene supplies the remainder. The J gene is TRBJ2-3, the V gene TRBV7-4; D is uncertain. Germline CDR1 reads SGHVT; CDR2 reads SQSDAQ. The CDR3 sequence is 13 residues long. Trimming stripped 7 bases from V and 3 bases from J, with 11 bases between. This CDR3 reads CASISKVTDTQYF. The DNA read from the CDR3 is TGTGCCAGCATTTCCAAGGTAACAGATACG.

This clone shows up as medium-sized (0.01 to 0.1%) by frequency. The observed sequence ends 3 residues before the CDR3 terminus, with the missing tail filled in from the germline J gene. Different DNA sequences within this sample yield the same CDR3. The rearrangement links TRBV19 to TRBJ2-5; D is perhaps TRBD2 (5 bases). The V end was cut by 5 bases, the J end by 1 base, with 11 bases between. Germline CDR1 and CDR2: LNHDA and SQIVND (reference sequence). This CDR3 is 14 amino acids long. CDR3 in amino acids: CASSPGEPQETQYF. CDR3 DNA, as far as it was read: TGTGCCAGTAGTCCCGGGGAACCCCAAGAGACC. The full variable domain, rest sourced from reference TRBV19 and TRBJ2-5, is DGGITQSPKYLFRKEGQNVTLSCEQNLNHDAMYWYRQDPGQGLRLIYYSQIVNDFQKGDIAEGYSVSREKKESFPLTVTSAQKNPTAFYLCASSPGEPQETQYFGPGTRLLVL.

Concerning this clone itself: The read terminates 3 residues ahead of where the CDR3 ends, so the germline J gene completes it. This chain joins TRBV5-1 and TRBJ1-1, with D possibly being TRBD1 (6 bases). The CDR3 has 14 residues. The V gene's germline CDR1 is SGHRS and CDR2 YFSETQ. V dropped 2 bases and J dropped 5 bases, with 13 bases sitting between them. The part of the CDR3 DNA that was read is TGCGCCAGCAGCTTAAAAGGGGGAATGACTGAA. Its protein product is CASSLKGGMTE. In full, the CDR3 reads CASSLKGGMTEAFF.

As concerns this clone: Read coverage stops 3 residues before the CDR3 terminus; the germline J gene supplies the remainder. The chain links TRBV7-6 to TRBJ2-5; possible D gene TRBD1, 6 bases. V was clipped by 3 bases and J by 4 bases, with 12 bases between them. This CDR3 is built from 14 residues. Per the germline V gene, CDR1 is SGHVS and CDR2 is FNYEAQ. The DNA read from the CDR3 is TGTGCCAGCAGCTTTGAGGGGGTGGCAGAGACC. It translates to CASSFEGVAET. The full CDR3 is CASSFEGVAETQYF.

On this clone: The DNA ends 3 residues before the CDR3 does, and the rest of the CDR3 is filled in from the germline J gene. The rearrangement links TRBV5-1 to TRBJ2-1, with D possibly TRBD1 on 7 matching bases. This CDR3 is built from 15 residues. Germline CDR1 SGHRS, CDR2 YFSETQ. Trimming pared 4 bases from V and 6 bases from J, leaving 17 bases between. The CDR3 is CASSARRGQRNEQFF. The DNA read from the CDR3 is TGCGCCAGCAGCGCCAGGAGGGGACAGCGCAATGAG.

CDR3 loop: CASRKVETQYF. CDR3 bases read: TGTGCCAGCAGAAAGGTAGAGACC. The rearrangement uses TRBV28 and TRBJ2-5, with D uncertain. The read comes to an end 3 residues before the CDR3 does, leaving the germline J gene to fill in the end. Trimming left V 6 bases short and J 4 bases short, with 6 bases between. The CDR3 consists of 11 residues. Germline CDR1 is MDHEN and CDR2 is SYDVKM. The full variable domain, completed using reference TRBV28 and TRBJ2-5, is DVKVTQSSRYLVKRTGEKVFLECVQDMDHENMFWYRQDPGLGLRLIYFSYDVKMKEKGDIPEGYSVSREKKERFSLILESASTNQTSMYLCASRKVETQYFGPGTRLLVL.

With regard to this clone: Compared with germline, one end of the junction differs, possibly owing to a read error. The read is 3 residues too short to cover the CDR3 end, so that end is filled in from the germline J gene. Distinct nucleotide sequences in the sample also encode this CDR3. The rearrangement joins TRBV2 to TRBJ1-3; 9 bases are a match to TRBD1. Germline CDR1 reads SNHLY; CDR2 reads FYNNEI. The CDR3 consists of 13 residues. Incomplete CDR3 DNA: TGTGCCAGCAGTGAGGGACAGGGAAACACA. Its protein product is CASSEGQGNT. The whole CDR3 protein reads CASSEGQGNTIYF.

Comments on this clone: The read comes to an end 3 residues before the CDR3 does, leaving the germline J gene to fill in the end. The rearrangement joins TRBV29-1 to TRBJ1-4, with TRBD1 matching over 9 bases. The CDR3 is 16 amino acids. Germline trimming cut 4 bases from V and 2 bases from J; bases unmatched to any gene: 8. Germline CDR1 SQVTM, CDR2 ANQGSEA. CDR3 bases read: TGCAGCGTTGGTCCCGACAGGGGGTCTACTAATGAAAAA. Its protein product is CSVGPDRGSTNEK. The full-length CDR3 reads as CSVGPDRGSTNEKLFF.

A note on this clone: The DNA ends 3 residues before the CDR3 does, and the rest of the CDR3 is filled in from the germline J gene. The V and J genes are TRBV6-1 and TRBJ1-1; no firm D call. Germline CDR1 is MNHNS and CDR2 is SASEGT. This CDR3 is 13 amino acids long. The covered CDR3 bases are TGTGCCAGCAGTGTGAGCGGCGCAGATACG. Translating it yields CASSVSGADT. The CDR3 in full is CASSVSGADTAFF.

As to this clone: The CDR3 extends 3 residues past the end of the read, so its final part is completed from the germline J gene. The chain couples TRBV11-2 to TRBJ1-2; TRBD1 aligns across 9 bases. V shed 8 bases, J shed 6 bases, and the junction held 7 bases outside the gene matches. There are 13 residues in the CDR3. Germline CDR1 reads SGHAT; CDR2 reads FQNNGV. This CDR3 reads CASRDREFNGYTF. The sequenced CDR3 bases are TGTGCCAGCCGGGACAGGGAGTTCAATGGC. Full variable domain (missing parts from reference TRBV11-2 and TRBJ1-2): EAGVAQSPRYKIIEKRQSVAFWCNPISGHATLYWYQQILGQGPKLLIQFQNNGVVDDSQLPKDRFSAERLKGVDSTLKIQPAKLEDSAVYLCASRDREFNGYTFGSGTRLTVV.

Of note for this clone: The read stops 3 residues short of the end of the CDR3; the missing end is completed from the germline J gene. The gene calls are TRBV19 and TRBJ2-2; 8 bases fit TRBD1. This CDR3 spans 14 amino acids. Germline V gene sequence: CDR1 LNHDA, CDR2 SQIVND (reference sequence). CDR3 DNA (partial): TGTGCCAGTAGCCGCGACAGGGGTGGTGAAAAG. It translates to CASSRDRGGEK. In full, the CDR3 reads CASSRDRGGEKLFF.

About this clone itself: The read ends 3 residues before the CDR3 terminus; that terminus is restored from the germline J gene. The chain is built from TRBV12-3 or TRBV12-4 and TRBJ2-1; D is perhaps TRBD2 (6 bases). V was cut by 4 bases and J by 8 bases, with 9 bases left in between. The CDR3 length is 12 residues. Here the CDR3 reads CASSWGVHEQFF. CDR3 bases read: TGTGCCAGCAGTTGGGGGGTACATGAG.

As regards this clone: The read terminates 3 residues ahead of where the CDR3 ends, so the germline J gene completes it. The chain joins TRBV10-1 to TRBJ2-5; D ambiguous. The CDR3 totals 14 residues. From germline, CDR1 is WNHNN and CDR2 SYGVQD (reference sequence). Trimming removed 4 bases at V and 3 bases at J, with 12 bases between. The sequenced part of the CDR3 DNA is TGCGCCAGCAGTGGAGGCCGAACCGAAGAGACC. Amino acid sequence: CASSGGRTEET. The complete CDR3 protein is CASSGGRTEETQYF.

The CDR3 bases that were read are TGCAGTGCTAGTCTAGAGGATCGTGAA. Translated: CSASLEDRE. The full CDR3 protein is CSASLEDREAFF. This chain links TRBV20-1 with TRBJ1-1; D not resolved. The read gets to within 3 residues of the CDR3 end, and the germline J gene fills in the rest. With 3 bases removed from V and 7 bases from J, the gap between germline ends came to 12 bases. The germline CDR1 and CDR2 sequences are DFQATT and SNEGSKA (reference sequence). The CDR3 has 12 residues.

A word on this clone: The sequence runs out 3 residues before the end of the CDR3; the remainder is reconstructed from the germline J gene. This chain uses TRBV7-6 with TRBJ2-1; D unclear. The CDR3 totals 16 residues. Germline values: CDR1 SGHVS, CDR2 FNYEAQ. The germline V and J ends were trimmed by 4 bases and 2 bases, with 15 bases remaining between them. The CDR3 bases that were read are TGTGCCAGCAGCTCAGATGAGATGGGCCCCTACAATGAG. Protein: CASSSDEMGPYNE. The whole CDR3 region reads CASSSDEMGPYNEQFF. The variable domain in full, completed from reference TRBV7-6 and TRBJ2-1, reads GAGVSQSPRYKVTKRGQDVALRCDPISGHVSLYWYRQALGQGPEFLTYFNYEAQQDKSGLPNDRFSAERPEGSISTLTIQRTEQRDSAMYRCASSSDEMGPYNEQFFGPGTRLTVL.

To note about this clone: The CDR3 end is not reached by the read, which stops 3 residues before it; the germline J gene fills it in. V is TRBV18 and J is TRBJ2-5, with a tentative D call TRBD1 (6 bases). The CDR3 extends over 13 amino acids. Germline V lookup: CDR1 KGHSH, CDR2 LQKENI. V gave up 7 bases and J gave up 4 bases, with 13 bases separating them. The sequenced CDR3 bases are TGTGCCAGCTGTTGGGGGCCCCGAGAGACC. Its protein is CASCWGPRET. The CDR3 reads in full as CASCWGPRETQYF.

As for this clone: Sequencing ends 3 residues short of the CDR3 end; the germline J gene provides the rest. V and J are TRBV29-1 and TRBJ2-7; D is unresolved. This CDR3 contains 11 residues. CDR1 and CDR2 from the germline V gene are SQVTM and ANQGSEA. V lost 7 bases, J lost 4 bases, and 11 bases lay in between. Partial CDR3 DNA: TGCAGCGCCCTCGTGACTTACGAG. Amino acid sequence: CSALVTYE. The CDR3 in its entirety is CSALVTYEQYF.

In the case of this clone: The read halts 3 residues ahead of the CDR3 end, with the missing end drawn from the germline J gene. The chain recombines TRBV30 with TRBJ2-4; no firm D call. The CDR3 has 12 residues. The germline V gene has CDR1 GTSNPN and CDR2 SVGIG (reference sequence). Partial CDR3 DNA: TGTGCCTGGAGTTCCTCGAGCTATGGT. As protein: CAWSSSSYG. The entire CDR3 sequence reads CAWSSSSYGQYF.

A word on this clone: The read falls 3 residues short of the CDR3 end, and the missing part is taken from the germline J gene. The chain couples TRBV7-2 to TRBJ1-1, with a weak D call TRBD1 (5 bases). Germline V lookup: CDR1 SGHTA, CDR2 FQGNSA. This CDR3 has 14 residues. Trimming left V 0 bases short and J 5 bases short, with 10 bases between. The CDR3 protein is CASSLAAGSTEAFF. CDR3 bases read: TGTGCCAGCAGCTTAGCTGCAGGGTCTACTGAA.

About this clone: Coverage ceases 3 residues before the CDR3 finishes, and the germline J gene fills in the end. The chain employs TRBV28 and TRBJ2-2; D is perhaps TRBD1 (5 bases). Germline V gives CDR1 MDHEN, CDR2 SYDVKM. The CDR3 totals 17 residues. The germline V and J ends were trimmed by 6 bases and 5 bases, with 22 bases remaining between them. CDR3 loop: CASRVNQGFKRTGELFF. CDR3 bases read: TGTGCCAGCAGAGTCAACCAGGGATTCAAGAGGACCGGGGAG.